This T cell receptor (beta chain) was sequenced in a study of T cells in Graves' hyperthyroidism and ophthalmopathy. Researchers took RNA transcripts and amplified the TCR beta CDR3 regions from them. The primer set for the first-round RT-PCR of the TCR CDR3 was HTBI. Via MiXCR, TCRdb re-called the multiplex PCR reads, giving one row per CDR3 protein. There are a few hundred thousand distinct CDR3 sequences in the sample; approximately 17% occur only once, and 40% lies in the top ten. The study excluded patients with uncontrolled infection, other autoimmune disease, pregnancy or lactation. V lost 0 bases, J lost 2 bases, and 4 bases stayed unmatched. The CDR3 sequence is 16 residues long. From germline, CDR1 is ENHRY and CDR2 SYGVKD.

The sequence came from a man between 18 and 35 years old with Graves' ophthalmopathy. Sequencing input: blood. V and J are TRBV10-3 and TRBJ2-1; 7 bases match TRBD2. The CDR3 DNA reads TGTGCCATCAGTGAGTCGGGGGGGGGGGCCTACAATGAGCAGTTCTTC. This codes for CAISESGGGAYNEQFF.